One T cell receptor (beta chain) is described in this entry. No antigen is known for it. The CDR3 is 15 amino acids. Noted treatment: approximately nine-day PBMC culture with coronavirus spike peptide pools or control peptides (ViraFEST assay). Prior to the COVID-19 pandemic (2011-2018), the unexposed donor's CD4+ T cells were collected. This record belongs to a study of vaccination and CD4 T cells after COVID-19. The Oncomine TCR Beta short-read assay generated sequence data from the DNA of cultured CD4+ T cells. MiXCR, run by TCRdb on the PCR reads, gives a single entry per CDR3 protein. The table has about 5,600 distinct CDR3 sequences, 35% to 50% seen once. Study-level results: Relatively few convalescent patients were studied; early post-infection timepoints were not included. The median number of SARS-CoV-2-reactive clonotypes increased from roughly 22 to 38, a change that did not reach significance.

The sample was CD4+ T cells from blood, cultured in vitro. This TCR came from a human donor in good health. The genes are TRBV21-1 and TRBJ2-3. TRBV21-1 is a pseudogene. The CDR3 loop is CASSEMVTSTDTQYF. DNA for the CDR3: TGTGCCAGCAGCGAAATGGTAACTTCCACAGATACGCAGTATTTT.